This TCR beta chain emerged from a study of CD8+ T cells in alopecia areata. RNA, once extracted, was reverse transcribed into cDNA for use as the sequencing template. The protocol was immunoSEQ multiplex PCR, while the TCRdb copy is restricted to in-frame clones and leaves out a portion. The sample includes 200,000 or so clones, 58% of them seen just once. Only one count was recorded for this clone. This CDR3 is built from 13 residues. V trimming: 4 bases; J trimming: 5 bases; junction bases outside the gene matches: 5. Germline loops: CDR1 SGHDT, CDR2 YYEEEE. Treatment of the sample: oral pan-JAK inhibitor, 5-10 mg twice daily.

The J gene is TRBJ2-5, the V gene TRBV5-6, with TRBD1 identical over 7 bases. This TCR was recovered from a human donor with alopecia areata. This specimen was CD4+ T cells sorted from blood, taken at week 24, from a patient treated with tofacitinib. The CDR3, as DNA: TGTGCCAGCAGCGCGACAGGGCGGGAGACCCAGTACTTC. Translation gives CASSATGRETQYF.